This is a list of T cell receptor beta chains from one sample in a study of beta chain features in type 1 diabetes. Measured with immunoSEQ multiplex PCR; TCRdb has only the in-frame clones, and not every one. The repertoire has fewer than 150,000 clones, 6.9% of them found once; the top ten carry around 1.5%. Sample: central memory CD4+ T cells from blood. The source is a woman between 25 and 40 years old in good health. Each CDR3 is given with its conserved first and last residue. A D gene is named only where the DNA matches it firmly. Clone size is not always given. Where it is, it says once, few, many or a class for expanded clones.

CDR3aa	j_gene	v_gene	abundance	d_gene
CASSEARQGYVYEQYF	TRBJ2-7	TRBV2	many	NA
CATKTYRDKGNQPQHF	TRBJ1-5	TRBV28	few	NA
CASSPRTEAPREQYF	TRBJ2-7	TRBV6-1	NA	NA
CASSLVGGSLSTDTQYF	TRBJ2-3	TRBV7-2	NA	TRBD2
CASKGTYNEQFF	TRBJ2-1	TRBV19	many	NA
CASSVVQETQYF	TRBJ2-5	TRBV5-1	many	NA
CARIAFNEQFF	TRBJ2-1	TRBV21-1	NA	NA
CSVGGFWTAKNSNQPQHF	TRBJ1-5	TRBV29-1	few	NA
CASSLGREPMGEQFF	TRBJ2-1	TRBV7-8	few	TRBD2
CASSLGQHKNIQYF	TRBJ2-4	TRBV5-1	many	NA
CAIRRTGLDEQYF	NA	TRBV28	NA	TRBD1
CASLAGEVGRQYF	TRBJ2-5	TRBV6-1	many	TRBD2
CASSFQGYSYNEQFF	TRBJ2-1	TRBV7-9	medium-sized	NA
CASSLALGQGYEQYF	TRBJ2-7	TRBV11-2	NA	NA
CSVERQGYMAEAFF	TRBJ1-1	TRBV29-1	many	TRBD1
CASSLVGQGEMELFF	TRBJ1-4	TRBV28	NA	TRBD1
CASSSTSGPQYF	TRBJ2-3	TRBV7-3	few	TRBD2
CSVEPGGVGEQYF	TRBJ2-7	TRBV29-1	few	TRBD2
CASRGTAQETQYF	TRBJ2-5	TRBV2	few	TRBD1
CASSLTPVPAGELFF	TRBJ2-2	TRBV7-8	NA	NA
CASSHRGRNEQFF	TRBJ2-1	TRBV11-3	few	TRBD1
CASSYDGGDEKLFF	TRBJ1-4	TRBV6-5	NA	NA
CASSITGPGGRNTIYF	TRBJ1-3	TRBV19	NA	NA
CASSLKAGSTDTQYF	TRBJ2-3	TRBV7-3	few	NA
CASSIPGQGITGELFF	TRBJ2-2	TRBV28	few	TRBD1
CASRPDRGTDTQYF	TRBJ2-3	TRBV6-5	NA	TRBD1
CASGRQGAASQPQHF	TRBJ1-5	TRBV19	NA	TRBD1
CASSRPGDTKNIQYF	TRBJ2-4	TRBV19	few	NA
CASSLTIAGGSSSYEQYF	TRBJ2-7	TRBV7-8	few	TRBD2
CASSFGTSGTDTQYF	TRBJ2-3	TRBV11-3	few	TRBD2
CASSVDGRGYNEQFF	TRBJ2-1	TRBV9	NA	NA
CASSLIGRVAERMGTQYF	TRBJ2-3	TRBV7-9	few	NA
CSGQSGFSQETQYF	TRBJ2-5	TRBV29-1	NA	NA
CASSQDGREAYEQYF	TRBJ2-7	TRBV4-3	NA	TRBD2
CASSLWGLAGVGIYNEQFF	TRBJ2-1	TRBV28	NA	TRBD2
CASSQAEQPSYGYTF	TRBJ1-2	TRBV4-3	few	NA
CASSSEGLGHNEQFF	TRBJ2-1	TRBV5-1	few	TRBD2
CAWSVGLGSYEQYF	TRBJ2-7	TRBV30	few	NA
CASFTSGLEDEQFF	TRBJ2-1	TRBV18	NA	NA
CASLAEGTGVNEQFF	TRBJ2-1	TRBV28	NA	TRBD1
CASIRDSTDTDTQYF	TRBJ2-3	TRBV6-6	many	NA
CASSFPLAEYNEQFF	TRBJ2-1	TRBV5-8	NA	TRBD2
CASRKTGDSYEQYF	TRBJ2-7	TRBV6-5	NA	TRBD1
CASSAGGETQYF	TRBJ2-5	TRBV9	many	NA
CASRRDRSSYEQYF	TRBJ2-7	TRBV7-2	NA	TRBD1
CASSPGRTGRREDTEAFF	TRBJ1-1	TRBV18	NA	TRBD1
CASSTNYGYTF	TRBJ1-2	TRBV28	NA	NA